Listed below are T cell receptor beta chains from one sample, sequenced in a study of technical replicates of blood from a handful of donors. Measured with immunoSEQ multiplex PCR; TCRdb has only the in-frame clones, and not every one. The repertoire consists of 51,000 or so clones, with roughly 90% occurring once and the leading ten covering 3.9%. Sequenced: PBMCs. The receptors come from a human donor in good health. Some clones in this sample may be carry-over from other donors' samples. Both conserved end residues are part of each CDR3. A D gene is named only where the DNA matches it firmly. Size is stated for part of the rows, as once, few or many counts, or as a class when the clone is expanded.

V gene,J gene,D gene,clone size,CDR3 protein,CDR3 DNA
TRBV11-1,TRBJ2-1,.,.,CASSRGRGSSYNEQFF,TGTGCCAGCAGCCGGGGGCGGGGGAGCTCCTACAATGAGCAGTTCTTC
TRBV6-5,TRBJ1-5,.,.,CASSYSVGQGQPQHF,TGTGCCAGCAGTTACTCTGTGGGGCAGGGTCAGCCCCAGCATTTT
TRBV6-5,TRBJ2-7,TRBD1,.,CASSVPRGRTHEQYF,TGTGCCAGCAGTGTCCCCAGGGGGCGAACCCACGAGCAGTACTTC
TRBV5-3,TRBJ2-7,TRBD1,.,CARSWTGGEQYF,TGTGCCAGAAGCTGGACAGGGGGCGAGCAGTACTTC
TRBV6-6,TRBJ1-5,TRBD1,few,CASSGTVVGQPQHF,TGTGCCAGCAGCGGGACAGTGGTCGGTCAGCCCCAGCATTTT
TRBV9,TRBJ2-2,.,once,CASSDYHSGRGELFF,TGTGCCAGCAGCGATTACCATTCGGGTAGGGGGGAGCTGTTTTTT
TRBV10-3,TRBJ2-5,.,.,CAISAPGETQYF,TGTGCCATCAGTGCTCCGGGAGAGACCCAGTACTTC
TRBV9,TRBJ2-5,TRBD2,.,CASSTTSGVETQYF,TGTGCCAGCAGCACCACTAGCGGTGTGGAGACCCAGTACTTC
TRBV7-2,TRBJ1-5,.,.,CASSTGESSNQPQHF,TGTGCCAGCAGCACCGGGGAGAGTAGCAATCAGCCCCAGCATTTT
TRBV15,TRBJ2-7,.,.,CATSRDDEWSSSYEQYF,TGTGCCACCAGCAGAGATGACGAGTGGAGTAGCTCCTACGAGCAGTACTTC
TRBV5-6,TRBJ2-4,TRBD1,once,CASSSTGGANIQYF,TGTGCCAGCAGCTCAACAGGGGGCGCGAACATTCAGTACTTC
TRBV10-1,TRBJ1-2,.,.,CASSPQGNYGYTF,TGCGCCAGCAGCCCACAGGGAAACTATGGCTACACCTTC
TRBV4-2,TRBJ2-7,.,once,CASSQDHGGTYEQYF,TGTGCCAGCAGCCAAGATCATGGGGGGACCTACGAGCAGTACTTC
TRBV19,TRBJ2-2,.,.,CASSIDSGSTGELFF,TGTGCCAGTAGTATAGATTCAGGGTCCACCGGGGAGCTGTTTTTT
TRBV6-1,TRBJ1-1,TRBD1,once,CASSVRTGEIDEAFF,TGTGCCAGCAGTGTGAGGACAGGGGAGATAGACGAAGCTTTCTTT
TRBV7-3,TRBJ2-1,TRBD2,.,CASSLLLAGAEEQFF,TGTGCCAGCAGCTTACTCCTAGCGGGAGCGGAGGAGCAGTTCTTC
TRBV27,TRBJ1-2,.,.,CASSPARGYGYTF,TGTGCCAGCAGCCCCGCAAGAGGCTATGGCTACACCTTC
TRBV6-5,TRBJ2-1,TRBD2,.,CASRTGLAGYNEQFF,TGTGCCAGCAGAACCGGACTAGCGGGATACAATGAGCAGTTCTTC
TRBV7-2,TRBJ2-6,.,.,CASSPLPGAGANVLTF,TGTGCCAGCAGCCCACTCCCGGGGGCTGGGGCCAACGTCCTGACTTTC
TRBV19,TRBJ2-2,.,once,CASSAKRTGELFF,TGTGCCAGTTCTGCTAAGCGCACCGGGGAGCTGTTTTTT
TRBV6-6,TRBJ2-7,.,.,CASSYSTRGDDGVF,TGTGCCAGCAGTTACTCCACCAGGGGGGACGATGGGGTCTTC
TRBV29-1,TRBJ2-5,TRBD1,.,CSVETGGETQYF,TGCAGCGTTGAGACAGGGGGCGAGACCCAGTACTTC
TRBV7-9,TRBJ2-7,.,.,CASSQTGAYEQYF,TGTGCCAGCAGCCAGACAGGAGCCTACGAGCAGTACTTC
TRBV5-4,TRBJ2-1,TRBD2,.,CASSLAGASSYNEQFF,TGTGCCAGCAGCTTAGCGGGGGCAAGCTCCTACAATGAGCAGTTCTTC
TRBV7-2,TRBJ1-2,TRBD1,.,CASSSGQGIGYTF,TGTGCCAGCAGCTCGGGACAGGGTATCGGGTACACCTTC
TRBV12-5,TRBJ2-7,TRBD1,.,CASGLVLGQGASEQYF,TGTGCTAGTGGTTTGGTTCTTGGGCAGGGGGCGAGCGAGCAGTACTTC
TRBV7-9,TRBJ2-3,.,.,CASSLELARTTDTQYF,TGTGCCAGCAGCTTAGAACTAGCCCGAACCACAGATACGCAGTATTTT
TRBV7-9,TRBJ1-1,.,.,CASSSEGENTEAFF,TGTGCCAGCAGCTCGGAGGGAGAGAACACTGAAGCTTTCTTT
TRBV6-5,TRBJ1-2,.,.,CASSSLSHGYTF,TGTGCCAGCAGTTCTCTCTCCCATGGCTACACCTTC
TRBV4-1,TRBJ1-5,TRBD1,.,CASSQDWDRVAQPQHF,TGCGCCAGCAGCCAAGATTGGGACAGGGTGGCCCAGCCCCAGCATTTT
TRBV5-1,TRBJ1-6,TRBD1,.,CASSYTGGSVNSPLHF,TGCGCCAGCAGCTATACAGGGGGATCGGTTAATTCACCCCTCCACTTT
TRBV5-6,TRBJ2-1,.,.,CASSLYRGRGGNEQFF,TGTGCCAGCAGCTTGTATCGTGGGAGGGGGGGTAATGAGCAGTTCTTC
TRBV2,TRBJ2-7,TRBD2,.,CASSTRTSGSLYEQYF,TGTGCCAGCAGTACTAGGACTAGCGGGAGCTTGTACGAGCAGTACTTC
TRBV7-9,TRBJ2-3,TRBD2,once,CASSLGSGDTDTQYF,TGTGCCAGCAGCTTAGGTAGCGGGGACACAGATACGCAGTATTTT
TRBV29-1,TRBJ2-7,.,.,CSVVWTDLSYEQYF,TGCAGCGTTGTTTGGACAGACCTTTCCTACGAGCAGTACTTC
TRBV4-1,TRBJ1-1,.,.,CASSQTSGYTEAFF,TGCGCCAGCAGCCAAACCTCAGGGTACACTGAAGCTTTCTTT
TRBV15,TRBJ2-1,.,.,CATSRGAGYNEQFF,TGTGCCACCAGCCGGGGGGCGGGTTACAATGAGCAGTTCTTC
TRBV10-3,TRBJ2-7,.,.,CAIAPADRPSYEQYF,TGTGCCATCGCTCCCGCAGACAGGCCATCCTACGAGCAGTACTTC
TRBV7-8,TRBJ2-7,.,.,CASSLAQGSEQYF,TGTGCCAGCAGCTTAGCCCAGGGTTCCGAGCAGTACTTC
TRBV7-9,TRBJ1-2,.,.,CATNPGTDYGYTF,TGTGCCACAAACCCAGGGACTGACTATGGCTACACCTTC
TRBV5-1,TRBJ2-3,TRBD2,once,CASSQLAGGSDTQYF,TGCGCCAGCAGCCAACTAGCGGGAGGCTCAGATACGCAGTATTTT
TRBV5-5,TRBJ2-7,TRBD2,.,CASSPRGVDPYEQYF,TGTGCCAGCAGCCCCCGGGGGGTCGACCCCTACGAGCAGTACTTC
TRBV30,TRBJ2-7,TRBD1,.,CAWSGDRGYAQYF,TGTGCCTGGAGTGGGGACAGGGGGTACGCGCAGTACTTC
TRBV7-9,TRBJ2-7,.,.,CASSSGGRPLEQYF,TGTGCCAGCAGCTCAGGTGGCCGACCTCTCGAGCAGTACTTC
TRBV4-1,TRBJ2-7,.,.,CASSLEPTATYEQYF,TGCGCCAGCAGCCTGGAACCGACAGCGACCTACGAGCAGTACTTC
TRBV7-9,TRBJ2-7,TRBD1,.,CASSSPGQGLHEQYF,TGTGCCAGCAGCTCGCCGGGACAGGGACTGCACGAGCAGTACTTC
TRBV5-6,TRBJ2-6,.,.,CASSLAQVHSSGANVLTF,TGTGCCAGCAGCTTGGCCCAAGTCCATAGCTCTGGGGCCAACGTCCTGACTTTC
TRBV6-6,TRBJ2-7,.,.,CASSRPGRSYEQYF,TGTGCCAGCAGTCGGCCAGGGCGCTCCTACGAGCAGTACTTC
TRBV29-1,TRBJ1-2,TRBD1,.,CSVIDRDSQYTF,TGCAGCGTTATAGACCGGGACAGCCAATACACCTTC
TRBV29-1,TRBJ2-3,TRBD2,.,CSGGERGSTDTQYF,TGCAGTGGGGGGGAGCGGGGGTCCACAGATACGCAGTATTTT